This T cell receptor beta chain emerged from a study of tumor-infiltrating lymphocytes in primary liver carcinoma. Study information: Ranging in age from 30 to 69 years, the patients were men and women. Study-wide points: Bulk unsorted samples prevented comparison of CD4+ and CD8+ repertoires.

The template, approximately 500 ng total RNA, yielded TCR beta cDNA made with a constant-region primer. Amplification in three nested multiplex PCR rounds with slightly modified ARM-PCR gave rise to TCR beta libraries. The two initial PCR rounds, roughly 11 cycles each, used TRBV1-TRBV30 forward and C-beta reverse primers. Each CDR3 protein gets one entry after TCRdb re-called the multiplex PCR reads with MiXCR. The sample holds under 200,000 distinct CDR3 sequences; 65% are singletons and the top ten take 5.5% to 9%. This CDR3 is 13 amino acids long. Germline assignment: CDR1 SGHDT and CDR2 YYEEEE. With regard to this clonotype: The antigen is undetermined.

Blood RNA was derived from unsorted whole blood, and germline DNA was extracted too. The chain has TRBV5-6 and TRBJ1-5, with 7 nucleotides matching TRBD1. This clonotype was sampled from a woman aged 55-75 years with primary liver carcinoma and hepatitis B virus infection. Sample: peripheral blood. This chain's CDR3 is CVNSRQGGQPQHF. CDR3 nucleotide sequence: TGTGTCAACAGCCGACAGGGAGGTCAGCCCCAGCATTTT.